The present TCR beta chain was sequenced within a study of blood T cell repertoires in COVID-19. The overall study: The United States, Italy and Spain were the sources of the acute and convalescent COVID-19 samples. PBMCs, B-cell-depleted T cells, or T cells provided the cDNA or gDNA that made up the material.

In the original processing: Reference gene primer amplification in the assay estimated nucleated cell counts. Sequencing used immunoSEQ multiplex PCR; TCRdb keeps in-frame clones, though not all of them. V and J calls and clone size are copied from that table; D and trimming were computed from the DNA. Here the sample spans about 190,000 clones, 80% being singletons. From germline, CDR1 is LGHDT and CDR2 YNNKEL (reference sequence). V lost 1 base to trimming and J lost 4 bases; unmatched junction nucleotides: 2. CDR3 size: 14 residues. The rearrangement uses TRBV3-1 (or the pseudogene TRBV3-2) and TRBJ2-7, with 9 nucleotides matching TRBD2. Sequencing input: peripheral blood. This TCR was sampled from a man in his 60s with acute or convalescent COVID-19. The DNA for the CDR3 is TGTGCCAGCAGCCAAGTAGCGGGAGTTTACGAGCAGTACTTC. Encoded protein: CASSQVAGVYEQYF.